There are many counts of the clone carrying this TCR beta chain. What it binds is not known. The entry originates in a study of metastatic and nonmetastatic thyroid tumors. Overall study context: Comparative analysis of repertoires was undertaken across blood and tumor or nodule tissue obtained from malignant and benign thyroid patients. Regarding the study as a whole: Benign nodules were reported to have significantly lower TCR beta diversity than malignant thyroid tumors, in blood and tumor.

The CDR3 has 16 residues. Per the germline V gene, CDR1 is LGHNA and CDR2 is YSLEER. Trimming pared 1 base from V and 4 bases from J, leaving 15 bases between. Thyroid surgery was preceded by no treatment in any patient. Source study methods: A papillary thyroid cancer distant-metastasis classifier was built from CDR3 differences across clinicopathological groups. TCRdb re-called the PCR reads with MiXCR. None of the V and J calls come from the authors' own analysis; TCRdb made them. The repertoire holds roughly 20,000 clones, with around 30% as singletons. The sample comprised blood. The clonotype was recovered from a female donor with papillary thyroid cancer or a benign thyroid nodule (not recorded which). Some clones in this sample may be carry-over from other donors' samples. V usage is TRBV4-3 and J usage is TRBJ2-3, with D possibly TRBD1 on 7 matching bases. DNA of the CDR3: TGCGCCAGCAGCCAAGGTCAGGGGGGCGGGGCAGATACGCAGTATTTT. Translating gives CASSQGQGGGADTQYF.